Here is one TCR beta chain with its context. Method: immunoSEQ multiplex PCR; TCRdb's copy keeps in-frame clones and lacks some. The table records some 130,000 clones, around 90% of them present only once. CDR1 is MNHNS and CDR2 is SASEGT in the germline V gene. The CDR3 loop spans 17 amino acids. V lost 3 bases and J lost 5; bases outside the gene matches: 14. The record originates from a study of control samples from healthy donors and cancer patients. This chain links TRBV6-1 with TRBJ2-7; 9 bases fit TRBD1. The sequencing sample was made of blood. The source of this sequence is a man in his forties in good health. The CDR3 coding sequence is TGTGCCAGCAGTGACCAAGGGCTAGGGACAGGGCTCGACGAGCAGTACTTC. Translated: CASSDQGLGTGLDEQYF.